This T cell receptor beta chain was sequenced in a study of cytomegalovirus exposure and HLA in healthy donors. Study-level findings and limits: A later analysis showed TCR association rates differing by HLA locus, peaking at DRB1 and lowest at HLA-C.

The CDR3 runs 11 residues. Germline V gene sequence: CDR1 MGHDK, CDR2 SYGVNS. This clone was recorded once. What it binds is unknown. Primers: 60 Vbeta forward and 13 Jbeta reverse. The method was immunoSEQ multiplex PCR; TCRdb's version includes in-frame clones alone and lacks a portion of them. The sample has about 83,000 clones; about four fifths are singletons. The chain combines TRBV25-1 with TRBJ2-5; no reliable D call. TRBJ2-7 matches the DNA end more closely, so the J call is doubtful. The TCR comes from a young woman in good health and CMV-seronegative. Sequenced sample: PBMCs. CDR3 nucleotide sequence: TGTGCCAGCAGGAGATACTACGAGCAGTACTTC. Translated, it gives CASRRYYEQYF.